This T cell receptor beta chain is from a study of T cells in Graves' hyperthyroidism and ophthalmopathy. Study-level results: Ophthalmopathy got predicted by the model a median around 6.6 months before its onset.

Used for diagnoses were clinical symptoms, serum thyroxine and TRAb, thyroid ultrasound and orbital computed tomography. Trimming shortened V by 0 bases and J by 5 bases, and 15 bases separated the two germline ends. CDR1 and CDR2 from the germline V gene are SGHAT and FQNNGV. There are 16 residues in the CDR3. Amplified TCR beta CDR3 regions derived from RNA transcripts. During a first-round RT-PCR of the TCR CDR3, the HTBI primer set was used. MiXCR was run by TCRdb on the multiplex PCR reads, yielding one entry per CDR3 protein. The data hold 300,000 to 400,000 distinct CDR3 sequences, with 18% observed a single time. The table lists this clonotype with many counts. Its antigen is not identified.

Sequencing was done on a sample of blood. The TCR originated in a woman aged 45-59 years with Graves' hyperthyroidism. The J gene is TRBJ2-3, the V gene TRBV11-2; tentatively, D is TRBD2 (5 bases). The CDR3 spells CASSLEWFGGRDTQYF. For the CDR3, the DNA is TGTGCCAGCAGCTTAGAGTGGTTTGGAGGTAGAGATACGCAGTATTTT.